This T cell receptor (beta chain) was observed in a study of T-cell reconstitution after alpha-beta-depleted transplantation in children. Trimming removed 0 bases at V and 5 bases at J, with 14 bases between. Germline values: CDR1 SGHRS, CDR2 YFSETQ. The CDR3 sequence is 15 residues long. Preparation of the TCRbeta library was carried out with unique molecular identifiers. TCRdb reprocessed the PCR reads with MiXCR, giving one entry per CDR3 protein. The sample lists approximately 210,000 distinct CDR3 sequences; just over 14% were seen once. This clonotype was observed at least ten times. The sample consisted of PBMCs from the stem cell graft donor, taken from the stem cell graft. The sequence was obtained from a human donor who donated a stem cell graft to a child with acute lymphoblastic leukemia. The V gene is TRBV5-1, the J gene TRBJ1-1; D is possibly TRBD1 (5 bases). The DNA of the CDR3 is TGCGCCAGCAGCTTGGGTGGGGGACTTCTTACTGAAGCTTTCTTT. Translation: CASSLGGGLLTEAFF.